These T cell receptor beta chains were read from a single sample in a study of OX40 agonist ivuxolimab in advanced cancers. The repertoire was sequenced with immunoSEQ multiplex PCR; TCRdb's copy has only in-frame clones and lacks some. Of around 62,000 clones listed, roughly nine tenths are singletons. Sequenced here: CD4+ or CD8+ T cells sorted from blood, sampled in a trial of the OX40 agonist ivuxolimab. The source of these receptors is an adult with an advanced solid tumor such as melanoma, head and neck, liver or kidney cancer. Both conserved end residues are part of each CDR3.

v_gene,CDR3aa
TRBV4-1,CASSPHGNRASGANVLTF
TRBV28,CASSSGTGVDTEAFF
TRBV2,CASSETGVFSYEQYF
TRBV5-1,CASSQAASGNSYNEQFF
TRBV27,CASRDGGTDTQYF
TRBV28,CASSFEKEVYGYTF
TRBV6-5,CASRLTGSFYNEQFF
TRBV6-5,CASSYSGTGHGYTF
TRBV5-6,CASSSSGVNEQFF
TRBV7-9,CASSSSGLAGVDTQYF
TRBV6-5,CASSQSGWNGYTF
TRBV5-1,CASSSPGTSGGSYNEQFF
TRBV9,CASSVVGQGLNEQFF
TRBV21-1,CASSKRWLAGEGGELFF
TRBV6-5,CASSGYEQYF
TRBV18,CASYPTGAPVEEQYF